The entry that follows covers one T cell receptor beta chain sequence. The sample belongs to a study of cytomegalovirus exposure and HLA in healthy donors. PCR involved 60 Vbeta and 13 Jbeta primers. Only in-frame clones appear in the TCRdb table, and some are missing; sequencing was by immunoSEQ multiplex PCR. The sample shows about 160,000 clones, 60% to 80% of them seen only once. This CDR3 spans 15 amino acids. Trimming removed 6 bases from V and 8 bases from J, with 22 bases in between. Germline values: CDR1 MNHEY, CDR2 SVGAGI. Sequences were obtained from PBMCs. The gene calls are TRBV6-5 and TRBJ1-1, with a possible D match to TRBD1 (6 bases). The TCR sequence derives from a man aged 18-30 years in good health and CMV-seropositive. CDR3 in DNA: TGTGCCAGCAGGCCACTCGGGGGGGCCCATGTCGAAGCTTTCTTT. This sequence encodes CASRPLGGAHVEAFF.